The 13 T cell receptor beta chains reported below all come from one sample, sequenced in a study of blood T cell repertoires in COVID-19. Only in-frame clones appear in the TCRdb table, and some are missing; sequencing was by immunoSEQ multiplex PCR. The top ten hold about 2.4% of the sample, which has approximately 220,000 clones, about 88% seen once. Sequencing was done on a sample of PBMCs or T cells enriched from blood (not recorded which). The receptor set was obtained from a woman in her 30s who had recovered from COVID-19.

This rearrangement joins TRBV5-4 to TRBJ2-3, with D possibly matching TRBD2 (6 bases). The CDR3 covers 14 residues. With 0 bases removed from V and 1 base from J, the gap between germline ends came to 6 bases. Per the germline V gene, CDR1 is SGHNT and CDR2 is YYREEE (reference sequence). The CDR3 DNA reads as TGTGCCAGCAGCTTGGGGGGGGGCACAGATACGCAGTATTTT. As protein: CASSLGGGTDTQYF. Drawing the rest from reference TRBV5-4 and TRBJ2-3, the complete variable domain is ETGVTQSPTHLIKTRGQQVTLRCSSQSGHNTVSWYQQALGQGPQFIFQYYREEENGRGNFPPRFSGLQFPNYSSELNVNALELDDSALYLCASSLGGGTDTQYFGPGTRLTVL.

With regard to this clone: The identical CDR3 is also encoded by other nucleotide sequences in the sample. The rearrangement uses TRBV5-5 and TRBJ2-1; possibly TRBD2 for D (5 bases). Trimming took off 1 base at V and 5 bases at J, with 10 bases between the two ends. CDR1 is SGHKS, CDR2 YYEKEE, per germline (reference sequence). This CDR3 comprises 14 residues. The CDR3 DNA is TGTGCCAGCAGCTTGCGCCTAGCAAACAATGAGCAGTTCTTC. This gives the protein CASSLRLANNEQFF. Supplemented by reference TRBV5-5 and TRBJ2-1, the full variable domain reads DAGVTQSPTHLIKTRGQQVTLRCSPISGHKSVSWYQQVLGQGPQFIFQYYEKEERGRGNFPDRFSARQFPNYSSELNVNALLLGDSALYLCASSLRLANNEQFFGPGTRLTVL.

This chain uses TRBV6-5 with TRBJ1-1; D uncertain. The ends were cut back, 0 bases at V and 0 bases at J, with 5 bases in the middle. This CDR3 region has 14 residues. CDR1 and CDR2 from the germline V gene are MNHEY and SVGAGI. CDR3 DNA sequence: TGTGCCAGCAGTTACTCGCGGGTGAACACTGAAGCTTTCTTT. It codes for CASSYSRVNTEAFF.

This chain connects TRBV4-2 to TRBJ1-2; weak D call: TRBD1 (5 bases). The CDR3 spans 12 residues. V lost 4 bases and J 8 bases, leaving 11 bases between the germline ends. The germline CDR1 and CDR2 sequences are LGHNA and YNFKEQ. For the CDR3, the DNA is TGTGCCAGCAGCCGTCGGGACTTGGGCTACACCTTC. Protein sequence: CASSRRDLGYTF.

V and J are TRBV12-3 or TRBV12-4 and TRBJ2-3; the match to TRBD2 covers 8 bases. V was clipped by 4 bases and J by 4 bases; unmatched bases: 1. This CDR3 contains 13 residues. CDR3 in DNA: TGTGCCAGCAGTTGGCGGGGGGCAGATACGCAGTATTTT. Its protein product is CASSWRGADTQYF.

This chain uses TRBV4-1 with TRBJ1-5, with 7 nucleotides matching TRBD1. The CDR3 sequence is 17 residues long. CDR1 is MGHRA, CDR2 YSYEKL, per germline. Losses at the gene ends were 3 bases for V and 0 bases for J; bases not matched to a gene: 8. CDR3 bases: TGCGCCAGCAGCCACCCAGGGGGGACAGCTAGCAATCAGCCCCAGCATTTT. Translating gives CASSHPGGTASNQPQHF.

The chain joins TRBV5-1 to TRBJ2-1; the D gene is possibly TRBD2 (6 bases). V was shortened by 3 bases and J by 6 bases, with 13 bases between the two germline ends. CDR1 and CDR2 from the germline V gene are SGHRS and YFSETQ. The CDR3 consists of 14 residues. CDR3 residues: CASSSRERTNEQFF. In nucleotides, the CDR3 is TGCGCCAGCAGCTCCCGGGAGCGGACCAATGAGCAGTTCTTC.

This clone showed up just a few times. This sequence joins TRBV11-2 and TRBJ1-5; the D gene is possibly TRBD1 (5 bases). The CDR3 loop spans 13 amino acids. Germline V gene lookup returns CDR1 SGHAT and CDR2 FQNNGV. V lost 4 bases and J 4 bases, leaving 8 bases between the germline ends. The CDR3 DNA sequence: TGTGCCAGCAGCTCCGACAGAAATCAGCCCCAGCATTTT. This translates into CASSSDRNQPQHF.

This chain uses TRBV4-2 with TRBJ1-6; the match to TRBD1 covers 10 bases. The CDR3 spans 20 residues. CDR1 and CDR2 (germline): LGHNA, YNFKEQ. The ends lost 1 base at V and 9 bases at J; junction bases unmatched: 18. DNA for the CDR3: TGTGCCAGCAGCCAAGTAGTGGGACAGGGGAGTAGTGGGTCGGGTTCACCCCTCCACTTT. Its protein product is CASSQVVGQGSSGSGSPLHF.

This CDR3 reads CASSQPSQGRSGANVLTF. The CDR3 coding sequence is TGCGCCAGCAGCCAGCCGTCACAGGGGAGGTCTGGGGCCAACGTCCTGACTTTC. The chain couples TRBV4-1 to TRBJ2-6, with D tentatively TRBD1 (7 bases). Trimming left V 3 bases short and J 1 base short, with 16 bases between. The CDR3 totals 18 residues. Germline V gene lookup returns CDR1 MGHRA and CDR2 YSYEKL.

This chain links TRBV4-3 with TRBJ2-3, with 9 nucleotides matching TRBD1. This CDR3 is built from 16 residues. Germline CDR1 and CDR2: LGHNA and YSLEER. V shed 1 base, J shed 1 base, and the junction held 3 bases outside the gene matches. The CDR3 nucleotides are TGCGCCAGCAGCCAAGGGACAGGGGCGCGCACAGATACGCAGTATTTT. Translated: CASSQGTGARTDTQYF.

The chain combines TRBV19 with TRBJ2-1, with a tentative D call TRBD2 (6 bases). Deletions cut 7 bases from V and 0 bases from J, with 22 bases between. The CDR3 loop spans 18 amino acids. Germline V gene sequence: CDR1 LNHDA, CDR2 SQIVND (reference sequence). The CDR3 protein is CASTIGTFAGSSYNEQFF. CDR3 DNA: TGTGCCAGTACCATAGGGACCTTTGCGGGGAGCTCCTACAATGAGCAGTTCTTC.

This chain joins TRBV27 and TRBJ1-2; the D gene is possibly TRBD1 (5 bases). The CDR3 extends over 14 amino acids. From germline, CDR1 is MNHEY and CDR2 SMNVEV (reference sequence). V dropped 5 bases and J dropped 4 bases, with 14 bases sitting between them. The CDR3 spells CASSAAGLIYGYTF. DNA for the CDR3: TGTGCCAGCAGTGCCGCGGGACTGATCTATGGCTACACCTTC.